This TCR beta chain was sequenced during a study of cytomegalovirus exposure and HLA in healthy donors. Remarks on this clone: Its antigen is not identified.

The CDR3 extends over 17 amino acids. V dropped 4 bases and J dropped 1; count of bases not matched to a gene: 11. Germline-derived CDR1 and CDR2 are SGHRS and YFSETQ. PCR employed 60 Vbeta and 13 Jbeta primers. Some clones are missing from TCRdb's copy, which holds only in-frame ones; the method was immunoSEQ multiplex PCR. The sample records fewer than 150,000 clones, roughly 80% being singletons. Study results and limitations: Many donors carried some public TCRs, although rarity characterized most TCR sequences. It has been reported that TCR beta sequences accurately predicted the HLA-A and HLA-B alleles of most subjects. CMV serostatus was the only immune exposure information that was available. Upon later analysis, HLA-associated TCR beta chains proved more clonally expanded than other, equally common chains.

The TCR sequence derives from a man between 40 and 49 years old in good health and CMV-seropositive. The chain combines TRBV5-1 with TRBJ1-2; TRBD1 matches at 9 bases. The sample comprised PBMCs. The CDR3 region is CASSAARTGAFNYGYTF. CDR3 coding DNA: TGCGCCAGCAGCGCCGCTAGGACAGGGGCGTTTAACTATGGCTACACCTTC. Together with reference TRBV5-1 and TRBJ1-2, the CDR3 gives the full variable domain: KAGVTQTPRYLIKTRGQQVTLSCSPISGHRSVSWYQQTPGQGLQFLFEYFSETQRNKGNFPGRFSGRQFSNSRSEMNVSTLELGDSALYLCASSAARTGAFNYGYTFGSGTRLTVV.